This passage covers 8 T cell receptor beta chains from one sample sequenced in a study of OX40 agonist ivuxolimab in advanced cancers. Profiled with immunoSEQ multiplex PCR; TCRdb holds only in-frame clones, not every one. The sample shows 65,000 to 95,000 clones, over 85% of them seen only once. Sequences were derived from CD4+ or CD8+ T cells sorted from blood, sampled in a trial of the OX40 agonist ivuxolimab. The receptors come from an adult with an advanced solid tumor such as melanoma, head and neck, liver or kidney cancer.

A single count supports this clone. The chain couples TRBV9 to TRBJ2-7, with D perhaps matching TRBD1 (6 bases). With 4 bases removed from V and 5 bases from J, the gap between germline ends came to 13 bases. CDR1 is SGDLS, CDR2 YYNGEE, per germline. This CDR3 is built from 13 residues. CDR3 protein: CASSLQGKDEQYF. As DNA, the CDR3 is TGTGCCAGCAGCCTACAGGGTAAGGACGAGCAGTACTTC.

The gene calls are TRBV7-9 and TRBJ2-7; 11 bases line up with TRBD2. Germline assignment: CDR1 SEHNR and CDR2 FQNEAQ (reference sequence). V was clipped by 9 bases and J by 6 bases; unmatched bases: 7. CDR3 length: 13 residues. CDR3 DNA: TGTGCCAGGACGGGACTAGCGGTTTCCGAGCAGTACTTC. Translating it yields CARTGLAVSEQYF.

The sample holds a few counts of this clone. This chain uses TRBV5-4 with TRBJ1-2; D unresolved. The germline V gene has CDR1 SGHNT and CDR2 YYREEE (reference sequence). The CDR3 extends over 14 amino acids. Deletions cut 4 bases from V and 2 bases from J, with 12 bases between. In DNA form, the CDR3 reads TGTGCCAGCAGCGTAGTACATCGGAACTATGGCTACACCTTC. Protein: CASSVVHRNYGYTF.

V and J are TRBV7-3 and TRBJ2-5; perhaps TRBD1 as D (5 bases). The CDR3 is 15 residues long. The ends were cut back, 0 bases at V and 9 bases at J, with 17 bases in the middle. Germline lookup yields CDR1 SGHTA and CDR2 FQGTGA. CDR3 protein: CASSLTTAPQGAQYF. The DNA for the CDR3 is TGTGCCAGCAGCTTAACGACCGCCCCCCAAGGGGCCCAGTACTTC.

V usage is TRBV7-2 and J usage is TRBJ1-5; D not certain. The CDR3 is 14 residues long. Trimming cost V 1 base and J 4 bases, with 8 bases left between them. Germline CDR1 and CDR2: SGHTA and FQGNSA. CDR3 sequence: CASSLVSLNQPQHF. The CDR3 nucleotides read TGTGCCAGCAGCTTAGTGTCCCTTAATCAGCCCCAGCATTTT.

The CDR3, as DNA: TGCAGTGCTATTACAGATACGCAGTATTTT. This encodes CSAITDTQYF. This sequence joins TRBV20-1 and TRBJ2-3; no clear D gene. This CDR3 spans 10 amino acids. V was pared by 4 bases and J by 3 bases, with 2 bases between. Germline-derived CDR1 and CDR2 are DFQATT and SNEGSKA (reference sequence).

The chain employs TRBV7-2 and TRBJ1-5; maybe TRBD1 (6 bases). The germline gives CDR1 SGHTA, CDR2 FQGNSA. Trimming stripped 5 bases from V and 4 bases from J, with 9 bases between. The CDR3 runs to 13 residues. CDR3 sequence (DNA): TGTGCCAGCAGCCAAGGACAGAATCAGCCCCAGCATTTT. It encodes CASSQGQNQPQHF. Based on the CDR3 plus reference TRBV7-2 and TRBJ1-5, the full variable domain is GAGVSQSPSNKVTEKGKDVELRCDPISGHTALYWYRQSLGQGLEFLIYFQGNSAPDKSGLPSDRFSAERTGGSVSTLTIQRTQQEDSAVYLCASSQGQNQPQHFGDGTRLSIL.

This chain joins TRBV7-8 and TRBJ2-1; 13 bases align to TRBD2. V trimming: 5 bases; J trimming: 4 bases; junction bases outside the gene matches: 5. The length of the CDR3 is 16 residues. CDR1 SGHVS and CDR2 FQNEAQ come from the germline V gene. CDR3 nucleotides: TGTGCCAGCAGCAAACCGGGACTAGCGGGGTACAATGAGCAGTTCTTC. Its protein is CASSKPGLAGYNEQFF.